These T cell receptor beta chains were read from a single sample in a study of vaccination and CD4 T cells after COVID-19. TCRdb ran MiXCR on the PCR reads and lists one entry per CDR3 protein. This sample has 9,500 to 15,000 distinct CDR3 sequences, with approximately 64% found just once. What these receptors recognize is not known. This specimen consisted of CD4+ T cells from blood, cultured in vitro, obtained before SARS-CoV-2 vaccination. The source is a human donor who had recovered from COVID-19. CDR3s include the opening cysteine and the closing phenylalanine or tryptophan. Fields, in order: V gene, J gene, D gene, clone size, CDR3 protein, CDR3 DNA. The D gene is left open where the match is weak. Only part of the rows carry a size: once, few, many, or a class if the clone is expanded.

TRBV18	TRBJ2-2	NA	once	CASSPGAANTGELFF	TGTGCCAGCTCACCCGGGGCAGCGAACACCGGGGAGCTGTTTTTT
TRBV10-3	TRBJ1-5	TRBD1	once	CAISEPRQGGNQPQHF	TGTGCCATCAGTGAGCCCCGACAGGGAGGGAATCAGCCCCAGCATTTT
TRBV10-1	TRBJ2-3	NA	NA	CASSESRSTDTQYF	TGCGCCAGCAGTGAGTCCCGAAGCACAGATACGCAGTATTTT
TRBV23-1	TRBJ1-1	TRBD1	NA	CASSQPGQGERWNTEAFF	TGCGCCAGCAGTCAACCGGGACAGGGGGAAAGGTGGAACACTGAAGCTTTCTTT
TRBV7-2	TRBJ1-6	NA	few	CASSLDPGPNSPLHF	TGTGCCAGCAGCTTAGATCCAGGGCCTAATTCACCCCTCCACTTT
TRBV15	TRBJ1-2	NA	NA	CATSRDSGAYGYTF	TGTGCCACCAGCAGAGATTCAGGGGCGTATGGCTACACCTTC
TRBV6-1	TRBJ1-5	NA	NA	CASSSDTVGPQHF	TGTGCCAGCAGCTCCGACACGGTCGGGCCCCAGCATTTT
TRBV20-1	TRBJ1-2	NA	medium-sized	CSARDPRAPYGYTF	TGCAGTGCTAGAGATCCCCGGGCCCCGTATGGCTACACCTTC
TRBV20-1	TRBJ2-5	TRBD1	NA	CSASDFDRGAETQYF	TGCAGTGCTAGTGACTTCGACAGGGGAGCAGAGACCCAGTACTTC
TRBV20-1	TRBJ1-5	NA	once	CSASNEVAQPQHF	TGCAGTGCTAGTAACGAGGTGGCACAGCCCCAGCATTTT
TRBV19	TRBJ1-2	NA	NA	CASSRGTRTDYGYTF	TGTGCCAGTAGTAGGGGAACAAGGACAGACTATGGCTACACCTTC
TRBV11-2	TRBJ2-2	NA	NA	CASSLGILNTGELFF	TGTGCCAGCAGCTTAGGCATACTGAACACCGGGGAGCTGTTTTTT
TRBV7-9	TRBJ2-7	NA	NA	CASSLKGDYEQYF	TGTGCCAGCAGCTTAAAAGGGGACTACGAGCAGTACTTC
TRBV6-1	TRBJ2-7	TRBD2	NA	CAISGDRLAGGSYEQYF	TGTGCCATCAGTGGCGACCGACTAGCGGGAGGCTCCTACGAGCAGTACTTC
TRBV20-1	TRBJ1-5	TRBD1	NA	CSARGEMGQGNQPQHF	TGCAGTGCTAGAGGGGAAATGGGACAGGGAAACCAGCCCCAGCATTTT
TRBV15	TRBJ1-4	NA	NA	CATSILQRRSEKLFF	TGTGCCACCAGCATCCTGCAGCGGAGGAGTGAAAAACTGTTTTTT
TRBV15	TRBJ2-5	NA	few	CATSREGRQTQYF	TGTGCCACCAGCAGAGAGGGGAGGCAGACCCAGTACTTC
TRBV2	TRBJ2-1	NA	few	CASSDRGFYNEQFF	TGTGCCAGCAGTGATAGAGGGTTCTACAATGAGCAGTTCTTC
TRBV20-1	TRBJ1-2	NA	few	CSAFGTSNYGYTF	TGCAGTGCTTTCGGGACATCCAACTATGGCTACACCTTC
TRBV29-1	TRBJ2-7	TRBD1	once	CSVEDDRGDKREQYF	TGCAGCGTTGAGGATGACAGGGGGGATAAGCGCGAGCAGTACTTC
TRBV6-1	TRBJ1-1	NA	NA	CATTKRRVGETEAFF	TGTGCCACAACCAAGAGGAGGGTGGGAGAAACTGAAGCTTTCTTT
TRBV6-2/TRBV6-3	TRBJ1-2	NA	NA	CASSYSMAASSYTF	TGTGCCAGCAGTTACTCGATGGCCGCTTCTAGCTACACCTTC
TRBV28	TRBJ1-2	TRBD1	NA	CASSLGGQPLSYTF	TGTGCCAGCAGTTTGGGGGGACAGCCCTTGAGCTACACCTTC
TRBV7-2	TRBJ2-7	TRBD1	NA	CASTPFLRTGAYEQYF	TGTGCCAGCACCCCCTTTTTACGGACAGGGGCCTACGAGCAGTACTTC
TRBV7-2	TRBJ1-2	NA	few	CASSLSRSGHGYTF	TGTGCCAGCAGCTTATCCCGGTCAGGGCATGGCTACACCTTC
TRBV6-5	TRBJ2-4	TRBD1	few	CASSFTQGGDIQYF	TGTGCCAGCAGTTTCACACAGGGGGGCGACATTCAGTACTTC
TRBV11-2	TRBJ2-7	TRBD2	NA	CASSLDSGGISYEQYF	TGTGCCAGCAGCTTAGATAGCGGGGGAATCTCCTACGAGCAGTACTTC
TRBV30	TRBJ1-5	NA	NA	CAWGTDNQPQHF	TGTGCCTGGGGAACAGATAATCAGCCCCAGCATTTT
TRBV19	TRBJ1-6	TRBD1	NA	CASSASWDSRNSPLHF	TGTGCCAGTAGTGCGAGTTGGGACAGTCGTAATTCACCCCTCCACTTT
TRBV19	TRBJ1-1	NA	once	CASRDTRAFF	TGTGCCAGTAGGGACACTAGAGCTTTCTTT
TRBV27	TRBJ2-7	TRBD1	NA	CASSPTRQGWYF	TGTGCCAGCAGTCCAACCCGACAGGGTTGGTACTTC
TRBV7-2	TRBJ2-7	TRBD2	NA	CASSLAERSGTTYEQYF	TGTGCCAGCAGCTTAGCGGAGCGTAGCGGGACGACCTACGAGCAGTACTTC
TRBV6-1	TRBJ2-3	NA	NA	CASSEIRGTDTQYF	TGTGCCAGCAGTGAAATCCGGGGCACAGATACGCAGTATTTT
TRBV10-3	TRBJ2-5	NA	few	CATDTGQQETQYF	TGTGCCACCGATACGGGCCAACAAGAGACCCAGTACTTC
TRBV25-1	TRBJ2-1	NA	NA	CASSESAGTSSYNEQFF	TGTGCCAGCAGTGAGTCGGCAGGGACCAGCTCCTACAATGAGCAGTTCTTC
TRBV7-2	TRBJ2-7	NA	NA	CASSLAAGANEQYF	TGTGCCAGCAGCTTAGCCGCAGGGGCAAACGAGCAGTACTTC
TRBV7-2	TRBJ2-5	NA	NA	CASSLGGEETQYF	TGTGCCAGCAGCTTAGGGGGAGAAGAGACCCAGTACTTC